This passage covers 31 T cell receptor beta chains from one sample sequenced in a study of T cell responses to AZD1222 COVID-19 vaccine. The data were produced by immunoSEQ multiplex PCR, yet TCRdb's version contains in-frame clones alone and is incomplete. The table records around 110,000 clones, around nine tenths of them present only once. The sample was peripheral blood, taken 28 days after the second AZD1222 dose. These receptor sequences come from an adult who received the AZD1222 COVID-19 vaccine.

In this sample, this clone turned up once. V gene TRBV3-1 (or the pseudogene TRBV3-2) combines with J gene TRBJ2-3, with D possibly matching TRBD1 (6 bases). The CDR3 is 16 amino acids. Trimming took 3 bases from V and 1 from J, leaving 14 bases between them. CDR1 is LGHDT and CDR2 is YNNKEL in the germline V gene (reference sequence). CDR3 region: CASSQRVGAGTDTQYF. The CDR3 DNA follows: TGTGCCAGCAGCCAGAGGGTGGGGGCCGGCACAGATACGCAGTATTTT.

V is TRBV12-3 or TRBV12-4 and J is TRBJ2-7; either TRBD1 or TRBD2 may fit D (6 bases each). The CDR3 loop spans 12 amino acids. Trimming removed 5 bases at V and 2 bases at J, with 7 bases between. Written as DNA, the CDR3 is TGTGCCAGCAGTAGGGGGGCCTACGAGCAGTACTTC. Its translation: CASSRGAYEQYF.

V usage is TRBV19 and J usage is TRBJ2-1; perhaps D is TRBD1 or TRBD2 (5 bases each). Trimming removed 0 bases from V and 13 bases from J, with 10 bases in between. There are 12 residues in the CDR3. The V gene's germline CDR1 is LNHDA and CDR2 SQIVND (reference sequence). The CDR3 sequence is CASSIDQGVQFF. The CDR3, as DNA: TGTGCCAGTAGTATAGATCAGGGAGTCCAGTTCTTC. The full variable domain, with the rest looked up from reference TRBV19 and TRBJ2-1, is DGGITQSPKYLFRKEGQNVTLSCEQNLNHDAMYWYRQDPGQGLRLIYYSQIVNDFQKGDIAEGYSVSREKKESFPLTVTSAQKNPTAFYLCASSIDQGVQFFGPGTRLTVL.

This sequence joins TRBV19 and TRBJ2-7, with TRBD1 matching over 7 bases. The CDR3 runs 15 residues. After removal of 4 bases from V and 2 bases from J, the junction contained 8 bases not matched to a gene. The germline V gene encodes CDR1 LNHDA and CDR2 SQIVND (reference sequence). Here the CDR3 reads CASSRTGTDTYEQYF. The DNA for the CDR3 is TGTGCCAGTAGTAGAACCGGGACAGACACCTACGAGCAGTACTTC.

This chain connects TRBV6-2 or TRBV6-3 to TRBJ2-7, with TRBD1 as a possible D gene (5 bases). V lost 3 bases to trimming and J lost 0 bases, with 12 bases between them. The germline V gene encodes CDR1 MNHEY and CDR2 SVGEGT. The CDR3 consists of 15 residues. This chain's CDR3 is CASSYEAGRSYEQYF. Here the CDR3 DNA reads TGTGCCAGCAGTTATGAGGCAGGGCGCTCCTACGAGCAGTACTTC.

The V and J genes are TRBV5-8 and TRBJ1-5, with TRBD1 identical over 12 bases. This CDR3 is built from 16 residues. V shed 4 bases and J 7 bases; nucleotides not matched to a gene: 9. The V gene's germline CDR1 is SGHTS and CDR2 YDEGEE. In nucleotides, the CDR3 is TGTGCCAGCAGCCCCCGGGACAGGGGGCTTCGGCAGCCCCAGCATTTT. It codes for CASSPRDRGLRQPQHF.

The gene calls are TRBV7-9 and TRBJ2-7; 7 nucleotides agree with TRBD1. The CDR3 loop spans 14 amino acids. Trimming removed 5 bases from V and 2 bases from J; junction bases left unmatched: 6. Germline V gene lookup returns CDR1 SEHNR and CDR2 FQNEAQ (reference sequence). CDR3: CASSEDRLAYEQYF. Written as DNA, the CDR3 is TGTGCCAGCAGCGAGGACAGGCTCGCCTACGAGCAGTACTTC. The whole variable domain, remainder taken from reference TRBV7-9 and TRBJ2-7, is DTGVSQNPRHKITKRGQNVTFRCDPISEHNRLYWYRQTLGQGPEFLTYFQNEAQLEKSRLLSDRFSAERPKGSFSTLEIQRTEQGDSAMYLCASSEDRLAYEQYFGPGTRLTVT.

The chain combines TRBV11-2 with TRBJ2-5; the D gene is possibly TRBD2 (5 bases). CDR3 length: 16 amino acids. V lost 4 bases to trimming and J lost 7 bases, with 22 bases between them. Per germline, CDR1 SGHAT and CDR2 FQNNGV. The CDR3 DNA reads as TGTGCCAGCAGCTCGCCCCGTGGGCAATCTGGAGGGACCCAGTACTTC. It translates to CASSSPRGQSGGTQYF.

The CDR3 DNA reads as TGTGCCAGCAGTGAAGTTCAGGGGCCGGGAGAGACCCAGTACTTC. Its translation: CASSEVQGPGETQYF. J is TRBJ2-5 and V is TRBV2; the D gene is possibly TRBD1 (6 bases). This CDR3 is 15 amino acids long. The ends were cut back, 1 base at V and 4 bases at J, with 13 bases in the middle. Germline V gives CDR1 SNHLY, CDR2 FYNNEI.

The chain is built from TRBV19 and TRBJ2-1; no clear D. The CDR3 has 13 amino acids. Germline CDR1 LNHDA, CDR2 SQIVND (reference sequence). Trimming took 3 bases from V and 8 from J, leaving 11 bases between them. The CDR3: CASSMLPDYEQFF. CDR3 coding DNA: TGTGCCAGTAGTATGCTCCCCGACTATGAGCAGTTCTTC.

This clone has just one count. The chain uses TRBV29-1 and TRBJ1-2; 7 nucleotides agree with TRBD1. The CDR3 is made up of 12 amino acids. After removal of 4 bases from V and 6 bases from J, the junction contained 5 bases not matched to a gene. Germline values: CDR1 SQVTM, CDR2 ANQGSEA. CDR3 bases: TGCAGCGTTGGGGGGACAGATCATGGCTACACCTTC. Protein: CSVGGTDHGYTF.

The gene calls are TRBV7-2 and TRBJ2-2; no definite D call. The CDR3 has 15 amino acids. V shed 5 bases and J shed 5 bases, with 15 bases lying between them. CDR1 is SGHTA, CDR2 FQGNSA, per germline. In DNA, the CDR3 is TGTGCCAGCAGCCCCTCGTCCCTGTTGACCGGGGAGCTGTTTTTT. Residues: CASSPSSLLTGELFF.

This rearrangement joins TRBV7-8 to TRBJ2-2, with a tentative D call TRBD1 (6 bases). The CDR3 has 16 residues. Trimming removed 6 bases from V and 2 bases from J, with 16 bases in between. Germline CDR1 reads SGHVS; CDR2 reads FQNEAQ. The CDR3 DNA sequence: TGTGCCAGCAGGGCCATGGGGGCAGACAACACCGGGGAGCTGTTTTTT. This sequence encodes CASRAMGADNTGELFF.

This clone was detected only once. J is TRBJ2-5 and V is TRBV4-1; 9 positions match TRBD1. The CDR3 is made up of 15 amino acids. Germline V gene data show CDR1 as MGHRA and CDR2 as YSYEKL. J gave up 1 base and V 4 bases, and 4 bases lay outside the gene matches. In DNA, the CDR3 is TGCGCCAGCAGCCGAACGGGACAGGGCCAAGAGACCCAGTACTTC. Translating gives CASSRTGQGQETQYF.

This clone appeared once. V and J are TRBV19 and TRBJ2-2; a possible D gene is TRBD2 (6 bases). Between the trimmed V and J ends, which lost 5 bases and 4 bases, there was a span of 17 bases. Germline values: CDR1 LNHDA, CDR2 SQIVND (reference sequence). The CDR3 contains 16 residues. CDR3 in amino acids: CASSDALASATGELFF. The DNA of the CDR3 is TGTGCCAGTAGTGATGCCCTAGCGTCGGCCACCGGGGAGCTGTTTTTT.

The chain has TRBV15 and TRBJ1-4; weak D call: TRBD1 (6 bases). There are 15 residues in the CDR3. Germline values: CDR1 LNHNV, CDR2 YYDKDF (reference sequence). Trimming stripped 4 bases from V and 3 bases from J, with 12 bases between. The CDR3 region is CATSTQGSPNEKLFF. CDR3 DNA: TGTGCCACCAGCACGCAGGGGTCCCCTAATGAAAAACTGTTTTTT.

The chain carries TRBV6-5 and TRBJ2-7; 9 bases agree with TRBD1. The V gene end was trimmed by 4 bases and the J gene end by 2 bases; junction bases not matched to a gene: 3. CDR1 and CDR2 (germline): MNHEY, SVGAGI. The CDR3 has 14 residues. The CDR3 nucleotides read TGTGCCAGCAGTTGGGGACAGGGTCCCTACGAGCAGTACTTC. This gives the protein CASSWGQGPYEQYF.

The chain links TRBV10-1 to TRBJ2-7; 7 bases match TRBD1. This CDR3 is 13 amino acids long. The V gene end was trimmed by 4 bases and the J gene end by 7 bases; junction bases not matched to a gene: 7. Germline values: CDR1 WNHNN, CDR2 SYGVQD (reference sequence). As DNA, the CDR3 is TGCGCCAGCAGTGCGGACAGGTTCGGGGAGCAGTACTTC. It translates to CASSADRFGEQYF.

The V gene is TRBV28, the J gene TRBJ1-3, with 7 bases fitting TRBD1. The V gene end was trimmed by 1 base and the J gene end by 3 bases; junction bases not matched to a gene: 9. Germline values: CDR1 MDHEN, CDR2 SYDVKM. There are 17 residues in the CDR3. The CDR3 region is CASSLSGTALIGNTIYF. Written as DNA, the CDR3 is TGTGCCAGCAGTTTATCCGGGACAGCACTTATTGGAAACACCATATATTTT.

This clone turned up a few times. The CDR3: CASSYSTGQGARPLHF. CDR3 bases: TGTGCCAGCAGTTACTCGACGGGACAGGGGGCGAGACCCCTCCACTTT. The chain combines TRBV6-2 or TRBV6-3 with TRBJ1-6; 12 nucleotides line up with TRBD1. The V segment lost 0 bases and the J segment 12 bases; nucleotides outside the gene matches: 6. The length of the CDR3 is 16 residues. The germline gives CDR1 MNHEY, CDR2 SVGEGT.

On this clone itself: Mismatch with germline at one junction end may stem from a read error. The rearrangement uses TRBV6-5 and TRBJ1-3; D is ambiguous. This CDR3 spans 13 amino acids. Germline V lookup: CDR1 MNHEY, CDR2 SVGAGI. The CDR3 sequence: CASSPPSGNTIYF. The DNA for the CDR3 is TGTGCCAGCAGTCCCCCTTCTGGGAACACCATATATTTT.

The chain couples TRBV3-1 (or the pseudogene TRBV3-2) to TRBJ2-1; D may match TRBD1 or TRBD2 (5 bases each). V lost 10 bases and J 3 bases, leaving 13 bases between the germline ends. The CDR3 sequence is 13 residues long. Per germline, CDR1 LGHDT and CDR2 YNNKEL (reference sequence). The chain's CDR3 is CATRGDNYNEQFF. CDR3 nucleotides: TGTGCCACAAGAGGGGATAACTACAATGAGCAGTTCTTC.

The chain uses TRBV19 and TRBJ1-5; 8 positions match TRBD1. Germline loops: CDR1 LNHDA, CDR2 SQIVND (reference sequence). The trim removed 4 bases at V and 3 bases at J, leaving 5 bases unmatched. The CDR3 loop spans 15 amino acids. The CDR3 loop reads CASSTGQGINQPQHF. The CDR3 coding sequence is TGTGCCAGTAGTACAGGACAGGGCATCAATCAGCCCCAGCATTTT.

This chain links TRBV5-5 with TRBJ1-1; D ambiguous. V gave up 1 base and J gave up 1 base, with 11 bases separating them. CDR3 length equals 15 residues. Germline V lookup: CDR1 SGHKS, CDR2 YYEKEE (reference sequence). CDR3: CASSLTGIENTEAFF. The CDR3 DNA sequence: TGTGCCAGCAGCTTGACGGGGATTGAGAACACTGAAGCTTTCTTT.

CDR3 region: CSDRDSDRYGYTF. In nucleotides, the CDR3 is TGCAGCGACCGGGACTCGGATCGCTATGGCTACACCTTC. The V and J genes are TRBV29-1 and TRBJ1-2; a weak D match, TRBD1 (5 bases). CDR1 is SQVTM and CDR2 is ANQGSEA in the germline V gene. Trimming removed 7 bases from V and 4 bases from J, with 16 bases in between. The CDR3 has 13 amino acids.

The chain uses TRBV24-1 and TRBJ2-7, with 8 bases lining up with TRBD1. The CDR3 has 13 amino acids. Unmatched junction bases numbered 8, after V lost 9 bases and J lost 5 bases. Germline V gene data show CDR1 as KGHDR and CDR2 as SFDVKD. The CDR3 sequence is CATSDRVEDEQYF. In DNA, the CDR3 is TGTGCCACCTCGGACAGGGTGGAAGACGAGCAGTACTTC.

The CDR3, as DNA: TGTGCCTGGAAACCTGGGGACTATTCACCCCTCCACTTT. Protein: CAWKPGDYSPLHF. This rearrangement joins TRBV30 to TRBJ1-6; a possible D gene is TRBD1 (5 bases). The CDR3 is 13 amino acids. Germline CDR1 reads GTSNPN; CDR2 reads SVGIG (reference sequence). V was trimmed by 4 bases and J by 8 bases, leaving 12 bases between them.

The chain carries TRBV6-5 and TRBJ2-3; D is unclear. Germline CDR1 and CDR2: MNHEY and SVGAGI. The CDR3 has 14 amino acids. Trimming took off 4 bases at V and 2 bases at J, with 10 bases between the two ends. The chain's CDR3 is CASSLWVDTDTQYF. CDR3 coding DNA: TGTGCCAGCAGTTTGTGGGTAGACACAGATACGCAGTATTTT.

The chain is built from TRBV7-9 and TRBJ2-6; D might be TRBD2 (5 bases). Trimming took off 4 bases at V and 3 bases at J, with 10 bases between the two ends. The CDR3 totals 15 residues. Germline CDR1 and CDR2: SEHNR and FQNEAQ (reference sequence). The CDR3 DNA sequence: TGTGCCAGCAGCTCGAGGGTCTTTGGGGCCAACGTCCTGACTTTC. It encodes CASSSRVFGANVLTF.

This sequence joins TRBV7-8 and TRBJ1-1; unclear D gene. This CDR3 comprises 14 residues. Germline CDR1 SGHVS, CDR2 FQNEAQ. V gave up 1 base and J gave up 4 bases, with 10 bases separating them. DNA for the CDR3: TGTGCCAGCAGCTTAGTAGACGTGGGCACTGAAGCTTTCTTT. Encoded protein: CASSLVDVGTEAFF.

This clone was detected once. This chain connects TRBV5-1 to TRBJ2-2; D is unclear. The germline V and J ends were trimmed by 0 bases and 6 bases, with 9 bases remaining between them. Per the germline V gene, CDR1 is SGHRS and CDR2 is YFSETQ. The CDR3 spans 14 residues. CDR3 sequence (DNA): TGCGCCAGCAGCTTGGAAGGGTATGCCGGGGAGCTGTTTTTT. Translated: CASSLEGYAGELFF.